The rows below give T cell receptor beta chains drawn from one sample of a study of technical replicates of blood from a handful of donors. Sequenced by immunoSEQ multiplex PCR; TCRdb stores in-frame clones only, minus some. The sample gives about 70,000 clones, approximately 96% of which show up once; approximately 0.4% is in the top ten. Sequenced sample: T cells isolated from PBMCs. The receptors originated from a human donor in good health. CDR3s include the opening cysteine and the closing phenylalanine or tryptophan. The D gene is left open where the match is weak. The size field is filled for only some rows; it gives once, few, many or a size class.

clone size | D gene | J gene | V gene | CDR3 protein | CDR3 DNA
- | TRBD1 | TRBJ2-4 | TRBV27 | CASRGQQNIQYF | TGTGCCAGTCGGGGACAGCAAAACATTCAGTACTTC
- | TRBD1 | TRBJ2-3 | TRBV4-3 | CASSQFEDREDTQYF | TGCGCCAGCAGCCAATTTGAGGACAGGGAAGATACGCAGTATTTT
- | - | TRBJ2-7 | TRBV7-9 | CASSLPGPAYEQYF | TGTGCCAGCAGCCTCCCGGGTCCGGCCTACGAGCAGTACTTC
- | - | TRBJ1-2 | TRBV2 | CASHIETEVSIGGYTF | TGTGCCAGCCATATCGAGACGGAAGTTTCTATCGGGGGCTACACCTTC
- | TRBD1 | TRBJ2-2 | TRBV5-1 | CASSWDRANAGELFF | TGCGCCAGCAGCTGGGACAGGGCTAACGCCGGGGAGCTGTTTTTT
- | - | TRBJ1-5 | TRBV28 | CASSVSTGYGSNQPQHF | TGTGCCAGCAGTGTAAGTACAGGGTATGGAAGCAATCAGCCCCAGCATTTT
- | TRBD2 | TRBJ2-1 | TRBV29-1 | CSVGVSGNNEQFF | TGCAGCGTTGGGGTTAGCGGGAACAATGAGCAGTTCTTC
- | - | TRBJ2-2 | TRBV30 | CAWALGRTFTGELFF | TGTGCCTGGGCACTCGGCCGGACTTTCACCGGGGAGCTGTTTTTT
- | - | TRBJ1-4 | TRBV4-2 | CASSQYPTANEKLFF | TGTGCCAGCAGCCAATACCCGACAGCTAATGAAAAACTGTTTTTT
- | TRBD2 | TRBJ2-1 | TRBV5-1 | CASSLASPGVLADRNEQFF | TGCGCCAGCAGCTTGGCCTCTCCCGGGGTCCTAGCGGACCGTAATGAGCAGTTCTTC
few | - | TRBJ1-1 | TRBV7-9 | CASSLGRGGTEAFF | TGTGCCAGCAGCCTAGGACGGGGGGGAACTGAAGCTTTCTTT
- | - | TRBJ1-2 | TRBV5-1 | CASSLAREADGYTF | TGCGCCAGCAGCTTGGCTAGGGAGGCGGATGGCTACACCTTC
- | - | TRBJ2-3 | TRBV7-2 | CASSLLLRTDTQYF | TGTGCCAGCAGCTTATTACTGCGCACAGATACGCAGTATTTT
once | - | TRBJ2-6 | TRBV19 | CASRWANVLTF | TGTGCCAGCCGGTGGGCCAACGTCCTGACTTTC
- | TRBD1 | TRBJ2-7 | TRBV15 | CATSGDRVTYEQYF | TGTGCCACCAGCGGCGACAGGGTCACCTACGAGCAGTACTTC
- | TRBD1 | TRBJ2-7 | TRBV19 | CASSLGQGLFYEQYF | TGTGCCAGTAGTTTAGGACAGGGACTTTTCTACGAGCAGTACTTC
- | - | TRBJ1-1 | TRBV6-1 | CASLIGDWAEAFF | TGTGCCAGCTTAATAGGGGATTGGGCTGAAGCTTTCTTT
- | TRBD2 | TRBJ2-3 | TRBV19 | CASSRAGVTDTQYF | TGTGCCAGTAGTAGGGCGGGAGTGACAGATACGCAGTATTTT
- | - | TRBJ2-7 | TRBV6-5 | CASSQGTEQYF | TGTGCCAGCAGTCAGGGTACCGAGCAGTACTTC
once | - | TRBJ1-3 | TRBV25-1 | CASSGPDRSSGNTIYF | TGTGCCAGCAGTGGCCCAGACAGAAGCTCTGGAAACACCATATATTTT
- | - | TRBJ1-4 | TRBV28 | CASSLAGYNEKLFF | TGTGCCAGCAGTTTGGCAGGGTACAATGAAAAACTGTTTTTT
- | - | TRBJ2-7 | TRBV10-3 | CAISEDLTSNSYEQYF | TGTGCCATCAGTGAGGATCTAACTAGCAACTCCTACGAGCAGTACTTC
- | - | TRBJ2-5 | TRBV10-1 | CASSPYQETQYF | TGCGCCAGCAGTCCGTACCAAGAGACCCAGTACTTC
- | TRBD1 | TRBJ2-1 | TRBV7-9 | CASSETGGRNEQFF | TGTGCCAGCAGCGAGACAGGGGGAAGGAATGAGCAGTTCTTC
- | TRBD1 | TRBJ2-1 | TRBV11-3 | CASSSSRDSKNEQFF | TGTGCCAGCAGCTCCAGCCGGGACAGTAAGAATGAGCAGTTCTTC
- | - | TRBJ1-2 | TRBV7-2 | CASTLAGGSGGYTF | TGTGCCAGCACCTTAGCCGGGGGTTCGGGTGGCTACACCTTC
- | TRBD2 | TRBJ2-3 | TRBV19 | CASSALADTQYF | TGTGCCAGTAGTGCACTAGCGGATACGCAGTATTTT
- | - | TRBJ2-7 | TRBV19 | CASSIQGGYEQYF | TGTGCCAGTAGTATACAGGGTGGGTACGAGCAGTACTTC
- | TRBD1 | TRBJ2-7 | TRBV4-3 | CASSPQDRGYEQYF | TGCGCCAGCAGCCCTCAGGACAGGGGCTACGAGCAGTACTTC
- | - | TRBJ1-2 | TRBV19 | CASATAWEYEGYTF | TGTGCCAGTGCCACGGCCTGGGAGTATGAGGGCTACACCTTC
- | - | TRBJ2-7 | TRBV2 | CASSAVYPGSRYEQYF | TGTGCCAGCAGTGCCGTTTATCCAGGGTCCCGCTACGAGCAGTACTTC
- | - | TRBJ2-7 | TRBV6-5 | CASSQIDRRYEQYF | TGTGCCAGCAGTCAAATAGACAGACGCTACGAGCAGTACTTC
- | - | TRBJ1-1 | TRBV7-2 | CASSPGQLNTEAFF | TGTGCCAGCAGCCCAGGACAGCTAAACACTGAAGCTTTCTTT
- | TRBD1 | TRBJ2-7 | TRBV5-1 | CASSLEGQLYEQYF | TGCGCCAGCAGCTTGGAGGGACAGCTCTACGAGCAGTACTTC
- | TRBD2 | TRBJ2-5 | TRBV4-3 | CASSPSGGSQETQYF | TGCGCCAGCAGCCCCAGTGGCGGGAGCCAAGAGACCCAGTACTTC
once | - | TRBJ1-1 | TRBV7-9 | CATAQGYTEAFF | TGTGCCACCGCACAGGGCTACACTGAAGCTTTCTTT
- | - | TRBJ1-2 | TRBV28 | CASSYRDRYGYTF | TGTGCCAGCAGTTACAGGGACCGCTATGGCTACACCTTC